This T cell receptor beta chain was retrieved from a study of blood T cell repertoires in COVID-19 (dated by TCRdb to the early 2020s). Concerning the study at large: Collaborator samples came from the United States, Italy and Spain and covered acute and convalescent phases of COVID-19. The dataset comprised deeply sampled blood TCRbeta repertoires from subjects exposed to, actively infected with, or recovered from COVID-19. Samples came from the ongoing ImmuneRACE study (first 160 participants) plus 1,254 subjects from 6 global collaborators. The repertoires were released in a freely available public database meant as a resource for research on the immune response to SARS-CoV-2. The material from the prospective study consisted of cDNA or gDNA derived from T cells, B-cell-depleted T cells, or PBMCs. A de-identified subject ID, COVID-19 status, age in years and sex were almost always included in the sample metadata. Where available, HLA class I and class II types were obtained from metadata supplied by the sample provider rather than from assay-based typing. Broader findings and caveats from the paper: How much clinical and demographic metadata was included differed by source and by participant, and the metadata was provided uncurated.

The immunoSEQ Assay, a bias-controlled multiplex PCR, was used to amplify TCRbeta CDR3 regions from genomic DNA. Processing in the source paper ran as follows. Nucleated cell counts per sample were estimated from amplification of reference gene primers within the assay. To quantify the absolute abundance of each unique TCRbeta CDR3 rearrangement, sequence reads were collapsed and filtered. Productive Simpson clonality was computed per sample as the square root of Simpson's diversity index over productive rearrangements. The immuneACCESS repertoire file appears here via TCRdb, limited to in-frame rearrangements. These files lack a portion of the clones; in checked studies, under half of the deficit traces to unresolved V genes, and the cause of the others is not known. V and J calls and clone size are as listed in that table; D and trimming were resolved from the DNA. For this sample the table gives about 55,000 clones, of which 90% were detected only once. The leading ten clones occupy around 1.5% of the sample.

The CDR1 and CDR2 encoded by the germline V gene are SGDLS and YYNGEE. V loses 2 bases at its end and J loses 4 bases; junction bases beyond the gene matches: 13. The CDR3 goes from the cysteine to the phenylalanine over 17 residues. Of all the DNA, just the CDR3 is kept, 51 bases in frame from base 1. Each collaborating institution followed its own protocols to collect whole blood in K2EDTA tubes. For TCRbeta analysis, collaborators shipped samples in one of three forms: frozen whole blood, isolated PBMCs, or DNA extracted from either of those sample types. Remarks on this clone: There is no known antigen for this receptor. The sample holds no much larger clone one base away, and base qualities are not on file.

The sample was peripheral blood. The rearranged segments are TRBV9 and TRBJ1-2, with 8 central nucleotides matching TRBD1. The sequence came from a man aged 55-75 years with acute or convalescent COVID-19. The CDR3 here reads CASSVGTGGRGAYGYTF. The DNA is as follows: TGTGCCAGCAGCGTCGGGACAGGAGGAAGAGGAGCCTATGGCTACACCTTC.